This T cell receptor beta chain was captured in a study of T cell responses to AZD1222 COVID-19 vaccine. Points from the study as a whole: Sampling captured repertoires only after the peak T cell response.

Trimming stripped 0 bases from V and 2 bases from J, with 16 bases between. CDR3 size: 17 residues. Germline CDR1 MGHRA, CDR2 YSYEKL. Only in-frame clones appear in the TCRdb table, and some are missing; sequencing was by immunoSEQ multiplex PCR. The repertoire holds 90,000 to 130,000 clones, with around 81% as singletons. A word on this clone: Its cognate antigen is unknown.

This sample comprised peripheral blood, obtained on day 0 of AZD1222 vaccination. The V gene is TRBV4-1, the J gene TRBJ1-1; D perhaps matches TRBD1 (6 bases). The sequence derives from an adult in good health. The CDR3 reads CASSQDIGSGENTEAFF. The CDR3 DNA is TGCGCCAGCAGCCAAGATATAGGATCAGGGGAAAACACTGAAGCTTTCTTT.